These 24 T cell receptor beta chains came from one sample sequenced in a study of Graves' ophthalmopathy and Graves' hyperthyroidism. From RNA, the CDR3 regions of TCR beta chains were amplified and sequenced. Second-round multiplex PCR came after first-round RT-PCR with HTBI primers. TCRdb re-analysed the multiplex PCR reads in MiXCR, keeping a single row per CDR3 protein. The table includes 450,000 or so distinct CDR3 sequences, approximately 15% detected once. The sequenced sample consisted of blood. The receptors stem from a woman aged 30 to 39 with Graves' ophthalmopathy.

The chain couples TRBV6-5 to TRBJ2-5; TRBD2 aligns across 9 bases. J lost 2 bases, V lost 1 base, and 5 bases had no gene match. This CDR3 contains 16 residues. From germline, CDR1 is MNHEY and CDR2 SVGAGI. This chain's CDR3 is CASSYYPAGGQETQYF. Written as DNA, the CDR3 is TGTGCCAGCAGTTACTACCCAGCGGGGGGTCAAGAGACCCAGTACTTC.

The chain's CDR3 is CASSQVGGAKSLHF. The CDR3, as DNA: TGTGCCAGCAGCCAAGTGGGGGGCGCTAAATCCCTCCACTTT. The chain joins TRBV7-9 to TRBJ1-6; possibly TRBD1 for D (6 bases). The CDR3 extends over 14 amino acids. Trimming took off 5 bases at V and 14 bases at J, with 19 bases between the two ends. CDR1 and CDR2 (germline): SEHNR, FQNEAQ (reference sequence).

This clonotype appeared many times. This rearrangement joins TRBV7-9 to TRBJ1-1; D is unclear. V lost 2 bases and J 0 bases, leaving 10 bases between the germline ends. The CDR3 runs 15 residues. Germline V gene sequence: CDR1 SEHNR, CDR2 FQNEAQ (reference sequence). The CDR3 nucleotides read TGTGCCAGCAGCTTAAGTTCTACAGTGAACACTGAAGCTTTCTTT. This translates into CASSLSSTVNTEAFF.

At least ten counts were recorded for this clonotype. CDR3 region: CASSFVRDIAYEQYF. In nucleotides, the CDR3 is TGTGCCAGCAGTTTCGTCCGGGACATAGCCTACGAGCAGTACTTC. The chain links TRBV28 to TRBJ2-7, with D perhaps TRBD1 (6 bases). Germline V gene lookup returns CDR1 MDHEN and CDR2 SYDVKM. Trimming took 3 bases from V and 2 from J, leaving 14 bases between them. This CDR3 region has 15 residues.

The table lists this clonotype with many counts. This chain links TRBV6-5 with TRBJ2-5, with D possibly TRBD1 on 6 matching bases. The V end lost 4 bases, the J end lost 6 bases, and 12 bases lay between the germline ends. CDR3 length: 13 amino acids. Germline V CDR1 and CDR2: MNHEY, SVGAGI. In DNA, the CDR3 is TGTGCCAGCAGTTCTACGACAGGAAAGACCCAGTACTTC. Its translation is CASSSTTGKTQYF.

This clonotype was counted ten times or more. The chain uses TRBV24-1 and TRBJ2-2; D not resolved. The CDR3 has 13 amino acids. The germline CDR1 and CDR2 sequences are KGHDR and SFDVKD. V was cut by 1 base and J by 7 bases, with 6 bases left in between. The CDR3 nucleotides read TGTGCCACCAGTGATTTCGACGGCGGGGAGCTGTTTTTT. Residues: CATSDFDGGELFF.

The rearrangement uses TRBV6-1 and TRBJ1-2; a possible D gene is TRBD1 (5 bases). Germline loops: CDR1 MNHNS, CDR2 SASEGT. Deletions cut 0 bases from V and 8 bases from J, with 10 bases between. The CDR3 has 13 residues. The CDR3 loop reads CASSEAQGTGYTF. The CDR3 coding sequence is TGTGCCAGCAGTGAAGCGCAGGGAACCGGCTACACCTTC.

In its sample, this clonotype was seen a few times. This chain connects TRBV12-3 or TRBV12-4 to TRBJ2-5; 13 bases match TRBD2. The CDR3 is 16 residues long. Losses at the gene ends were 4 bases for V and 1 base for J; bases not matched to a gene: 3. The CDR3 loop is CASSSGLAGIQETQYF. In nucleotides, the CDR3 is TGTGCCAGCAGTTCGGGACTAGCGGGGATCCAAGAGACCCAGTACTTC.

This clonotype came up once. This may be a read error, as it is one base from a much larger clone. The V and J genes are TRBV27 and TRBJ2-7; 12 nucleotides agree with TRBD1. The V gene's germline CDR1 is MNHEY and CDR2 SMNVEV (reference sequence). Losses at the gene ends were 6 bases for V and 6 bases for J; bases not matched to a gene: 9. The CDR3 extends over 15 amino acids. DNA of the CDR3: TGTGCCAGCAGACGCCCCGGGACAGGGGGCCGCGAGCAGTACTTC. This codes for CASRRPGTGGREQYF.

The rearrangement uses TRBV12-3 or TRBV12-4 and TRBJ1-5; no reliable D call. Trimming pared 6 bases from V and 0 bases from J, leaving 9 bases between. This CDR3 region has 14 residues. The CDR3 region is CASSGLDSNQPQHF. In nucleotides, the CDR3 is TGTGCCAGCAGCGGACTCGATAGCAATCAGCCCCAGCATTTT.

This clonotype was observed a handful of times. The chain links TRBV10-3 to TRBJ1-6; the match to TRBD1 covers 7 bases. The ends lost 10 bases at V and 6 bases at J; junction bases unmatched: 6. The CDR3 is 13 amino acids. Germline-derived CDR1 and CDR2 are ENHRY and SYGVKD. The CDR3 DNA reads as TGTGCCACCGCGACAGGGCCTAATTCACCCCTCCACTTT. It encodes CATATGPNSPLHF.

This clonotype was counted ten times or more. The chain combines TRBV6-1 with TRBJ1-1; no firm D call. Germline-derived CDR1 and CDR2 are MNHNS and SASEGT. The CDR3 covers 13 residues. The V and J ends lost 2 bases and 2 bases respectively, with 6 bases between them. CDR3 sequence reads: CASSEQPNTEAFF. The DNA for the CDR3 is TGTGCCAGCAGTGAACAGCCAAACACTGAAGCTTTCTTT.

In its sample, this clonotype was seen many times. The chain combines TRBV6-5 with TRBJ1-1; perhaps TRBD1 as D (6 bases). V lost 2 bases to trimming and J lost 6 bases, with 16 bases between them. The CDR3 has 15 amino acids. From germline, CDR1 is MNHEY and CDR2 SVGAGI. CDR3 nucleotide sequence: TGTGCCAGCAGTTACGACTTTAGGGGGGGGGCTGAAGCTTTCTTT. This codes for CASSYDFRGGAEAFF.

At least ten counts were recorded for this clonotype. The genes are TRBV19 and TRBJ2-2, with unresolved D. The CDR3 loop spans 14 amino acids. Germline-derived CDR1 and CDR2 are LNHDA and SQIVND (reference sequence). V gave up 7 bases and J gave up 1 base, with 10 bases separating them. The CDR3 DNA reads TGTGCCAGTACCCCCACCTGGAACACCGGGGAGCTGTTTTTT. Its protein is CASTPTWNTGELFF.

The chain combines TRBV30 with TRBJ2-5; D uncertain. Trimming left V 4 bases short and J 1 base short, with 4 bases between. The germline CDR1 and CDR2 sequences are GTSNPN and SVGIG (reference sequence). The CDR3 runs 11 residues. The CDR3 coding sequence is TGTGCCTGGACAAGCCAAGAGACCCAGTACTTC. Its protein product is CAWTSQETQYF.

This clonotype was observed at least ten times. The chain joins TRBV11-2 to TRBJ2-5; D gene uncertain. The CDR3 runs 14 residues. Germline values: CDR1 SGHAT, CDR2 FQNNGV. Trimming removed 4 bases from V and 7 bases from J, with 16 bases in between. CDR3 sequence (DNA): TGTGCCAGCAGCTCCCCTTCTCTCCTGGGGACCCAGTACTTC. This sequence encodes CASSSPSLLGTQYF.

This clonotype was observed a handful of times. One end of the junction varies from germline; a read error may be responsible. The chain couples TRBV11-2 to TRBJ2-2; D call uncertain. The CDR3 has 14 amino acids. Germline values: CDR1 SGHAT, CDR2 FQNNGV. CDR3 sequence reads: CASRLGISTGELFF. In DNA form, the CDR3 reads TGTGCCAGCAGGTTAGGGATATCCACCGGGGAGCTGTTTTTT.

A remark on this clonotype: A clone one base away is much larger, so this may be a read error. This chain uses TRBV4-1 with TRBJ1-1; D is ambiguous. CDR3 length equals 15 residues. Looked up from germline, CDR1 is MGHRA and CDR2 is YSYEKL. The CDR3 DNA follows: TGCGCCATCAGCCAAGACCGGCTCCCGGGGACTGAAGCTTTCTTT. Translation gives CAISQDRLPGTEAFF.

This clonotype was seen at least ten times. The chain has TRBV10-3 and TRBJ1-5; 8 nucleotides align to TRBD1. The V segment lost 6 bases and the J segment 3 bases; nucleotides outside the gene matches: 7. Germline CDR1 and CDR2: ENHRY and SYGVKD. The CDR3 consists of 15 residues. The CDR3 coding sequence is TGTGCCATCAGCTTGGGACAGGACCCCAATCAGCCCCAGCATTTT. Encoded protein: CAISLGQDPNQPQHF.

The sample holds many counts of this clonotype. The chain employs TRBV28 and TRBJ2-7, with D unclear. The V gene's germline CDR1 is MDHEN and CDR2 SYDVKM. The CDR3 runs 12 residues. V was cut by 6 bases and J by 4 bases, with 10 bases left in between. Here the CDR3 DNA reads TGTGCCAGCAGGGTGGGCAATTACGAGCAGTACTTC. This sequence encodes CASRVGNYEQYF.

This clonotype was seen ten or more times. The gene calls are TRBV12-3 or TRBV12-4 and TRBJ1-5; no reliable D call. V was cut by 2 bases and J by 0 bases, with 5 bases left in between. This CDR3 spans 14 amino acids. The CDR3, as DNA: TGTGCCAGCAGTTTATCTAATAGCAATCAGCCCCAGCATTTT. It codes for CASSLSNSNQPQHF.

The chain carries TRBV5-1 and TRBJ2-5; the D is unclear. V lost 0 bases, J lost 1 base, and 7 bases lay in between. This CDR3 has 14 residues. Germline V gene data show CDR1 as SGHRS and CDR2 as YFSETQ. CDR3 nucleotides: TGCGCCAGCAGCTTGGGCGCTAGCCAAGAGACCCAGTACTTC. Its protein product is CASSLGASQETQYF.

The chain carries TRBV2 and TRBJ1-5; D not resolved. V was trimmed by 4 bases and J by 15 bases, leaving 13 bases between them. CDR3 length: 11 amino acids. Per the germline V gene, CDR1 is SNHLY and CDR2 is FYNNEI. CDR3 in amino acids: CASSVDATMHF. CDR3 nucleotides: TGTGCCAGCAGTGTGGATGCGACGATGCATTTT.

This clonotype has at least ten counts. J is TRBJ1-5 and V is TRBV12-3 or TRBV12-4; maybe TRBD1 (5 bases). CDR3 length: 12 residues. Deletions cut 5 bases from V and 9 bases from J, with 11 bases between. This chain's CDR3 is CASSAFQGPQHF. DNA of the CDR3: TGTGCCAGCAGTGCCTTCCAGGGGCCCCAGCATTTT.